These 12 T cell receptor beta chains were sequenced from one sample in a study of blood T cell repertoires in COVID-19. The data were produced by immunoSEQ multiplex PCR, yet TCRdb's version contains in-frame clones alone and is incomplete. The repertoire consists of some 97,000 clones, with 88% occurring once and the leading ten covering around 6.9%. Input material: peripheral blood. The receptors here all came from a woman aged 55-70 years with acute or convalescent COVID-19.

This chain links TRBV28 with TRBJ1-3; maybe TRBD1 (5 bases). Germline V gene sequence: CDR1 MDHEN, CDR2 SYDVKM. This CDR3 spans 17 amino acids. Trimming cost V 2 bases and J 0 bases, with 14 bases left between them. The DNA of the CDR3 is TGTGCCAGCAGTTTACCCGTCGACAGCTTCTCTGGAAACACCATATATTTT. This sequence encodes CASSLPVDSFSGNTIYF.

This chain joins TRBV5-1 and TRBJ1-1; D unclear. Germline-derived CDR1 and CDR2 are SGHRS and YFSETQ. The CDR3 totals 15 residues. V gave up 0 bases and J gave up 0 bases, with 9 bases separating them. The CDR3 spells CASSLAEAVNTEAFF. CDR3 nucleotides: TGCGCCAGCAGCTTGGCTGAGGCCGTGAACACTGAAGCTTTCTTT.

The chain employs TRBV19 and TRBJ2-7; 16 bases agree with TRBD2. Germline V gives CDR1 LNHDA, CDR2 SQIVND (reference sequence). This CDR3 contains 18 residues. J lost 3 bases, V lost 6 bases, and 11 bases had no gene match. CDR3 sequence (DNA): TGTGCCAGTAGCACTGGGACTAGCGGGAGGGCCGAGTTCTACGAGCAGTACGTC. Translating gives CASSTGTSGRAEFYEQYV.

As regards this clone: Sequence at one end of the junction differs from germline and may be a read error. DNA of the CDR3: TGTGCCAGCAGCCTAACCCCGACTAGCGGGGTACTTAACAACAATGAGCAGTTCTTC. This codes for CASSLTPTSGVLNNNEQFF. The chain employs TRBV7-3 and TRBJ2-1, with TRBD2 matching 11 bases. This CDR3 contains 19 residues. CDR1 is SGHTA and CDR2 is FQGTGA in the germline V gene.

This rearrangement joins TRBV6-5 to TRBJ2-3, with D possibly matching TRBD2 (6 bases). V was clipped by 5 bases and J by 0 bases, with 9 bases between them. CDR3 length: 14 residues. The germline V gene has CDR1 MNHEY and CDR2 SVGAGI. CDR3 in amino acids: CASSRDFSTDTQYF. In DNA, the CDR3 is TGTGCCAGCAGTCGGGACTTTAGCACAGATACGCAGTATTTT.

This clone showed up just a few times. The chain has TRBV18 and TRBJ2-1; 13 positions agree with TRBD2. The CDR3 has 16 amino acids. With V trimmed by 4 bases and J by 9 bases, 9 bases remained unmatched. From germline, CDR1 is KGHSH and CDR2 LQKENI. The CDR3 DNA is TGTGCCAGCTCACGCCGGACTAGCGGGAGTAATGGTGAGCAGTTCTTC. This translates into CASSRRTSGSNGEQFF.

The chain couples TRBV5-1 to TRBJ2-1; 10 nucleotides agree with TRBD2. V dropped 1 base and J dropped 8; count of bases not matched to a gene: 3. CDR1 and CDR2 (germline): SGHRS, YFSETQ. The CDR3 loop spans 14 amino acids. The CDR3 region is CASSLTSGMDEQFF. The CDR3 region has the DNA TGCGCCAGCAGCTTGACTAGCGGGATGGATGAGCAGTTCTTC.

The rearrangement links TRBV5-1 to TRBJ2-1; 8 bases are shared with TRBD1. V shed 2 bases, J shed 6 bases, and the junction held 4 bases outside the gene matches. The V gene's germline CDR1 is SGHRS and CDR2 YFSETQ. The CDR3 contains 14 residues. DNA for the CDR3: TGCGCCAGCAGCTTTGGACAGGGAATCAATGAGCAGTTCTTC. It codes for CASSFGQGINEQFF.

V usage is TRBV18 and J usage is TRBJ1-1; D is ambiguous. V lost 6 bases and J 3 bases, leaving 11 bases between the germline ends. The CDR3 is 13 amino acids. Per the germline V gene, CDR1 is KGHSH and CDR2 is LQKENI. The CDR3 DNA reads TGTGCCAGCTCCGACCGCCGGGACACTGAAGCTTTCTTT. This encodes CASSDRRDTEAFF.

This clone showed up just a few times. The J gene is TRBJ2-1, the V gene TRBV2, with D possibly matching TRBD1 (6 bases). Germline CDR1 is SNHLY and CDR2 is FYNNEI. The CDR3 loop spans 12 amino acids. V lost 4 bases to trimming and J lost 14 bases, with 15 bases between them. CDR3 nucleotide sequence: TGTGCCAGCAGTGTTATAGGGGGTGGGAAGTTCTTC. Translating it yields CASSVIGGGKFF.

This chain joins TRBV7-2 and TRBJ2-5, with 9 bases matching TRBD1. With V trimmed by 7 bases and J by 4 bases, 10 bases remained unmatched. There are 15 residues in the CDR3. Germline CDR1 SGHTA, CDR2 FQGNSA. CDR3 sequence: CASTTTWTGVETQYF. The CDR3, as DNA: TGTGCCAGCACCACTACTTGGACAGGGGTAGAGACCCAGTACTTC.

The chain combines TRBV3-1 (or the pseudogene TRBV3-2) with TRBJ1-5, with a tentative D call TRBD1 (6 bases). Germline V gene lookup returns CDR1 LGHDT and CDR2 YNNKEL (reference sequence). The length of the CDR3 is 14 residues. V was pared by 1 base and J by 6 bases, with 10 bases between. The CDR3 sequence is CASSQALGGQPQHF. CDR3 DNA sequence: TGTGCCAGCAGCCAAGCGTTAGGGGGTCAGCCCCAGCATTTT.